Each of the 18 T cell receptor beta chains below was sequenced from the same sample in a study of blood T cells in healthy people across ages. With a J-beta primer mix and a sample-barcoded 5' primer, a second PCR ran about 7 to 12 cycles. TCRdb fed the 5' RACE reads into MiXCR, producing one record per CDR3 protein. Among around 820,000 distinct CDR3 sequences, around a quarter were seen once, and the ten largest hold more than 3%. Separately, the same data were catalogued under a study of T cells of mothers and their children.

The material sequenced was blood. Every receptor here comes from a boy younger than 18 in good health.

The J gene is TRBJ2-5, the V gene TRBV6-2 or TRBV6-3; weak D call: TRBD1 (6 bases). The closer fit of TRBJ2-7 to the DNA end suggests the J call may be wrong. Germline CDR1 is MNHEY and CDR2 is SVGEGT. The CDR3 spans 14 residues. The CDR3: CASSSRHRDYEQYF. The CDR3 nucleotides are TGTGCCAGCAGTTCGCGACACAGGGACTACGAGCAGTACTTC.

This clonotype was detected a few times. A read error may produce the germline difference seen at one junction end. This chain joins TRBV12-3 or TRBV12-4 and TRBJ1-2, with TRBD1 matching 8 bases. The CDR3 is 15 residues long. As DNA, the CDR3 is TGTGCCAGCAGTACCCTGGACAGGGCAAGGTATGGCTACGCCTTC. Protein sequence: CASSTLDRARYGYAF.

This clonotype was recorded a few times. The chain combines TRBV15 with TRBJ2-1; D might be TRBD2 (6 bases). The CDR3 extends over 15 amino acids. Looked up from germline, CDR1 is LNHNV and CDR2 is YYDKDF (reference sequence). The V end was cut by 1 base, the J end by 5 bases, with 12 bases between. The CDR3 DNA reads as TGTGCCACCAGCAGAGTCACGGGACTCAACAATGAGCAGTTCTTC. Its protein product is CATSRVTGLNNEQFF.

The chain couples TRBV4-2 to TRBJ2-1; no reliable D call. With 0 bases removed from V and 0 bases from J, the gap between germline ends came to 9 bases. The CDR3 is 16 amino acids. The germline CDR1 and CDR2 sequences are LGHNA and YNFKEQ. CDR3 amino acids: CASSQDGAASYNEQFF. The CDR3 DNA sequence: TGTGCCAGCAGCCAAGATGGAGCAGCCTCCTACAATGAGCAGTTCTTC.

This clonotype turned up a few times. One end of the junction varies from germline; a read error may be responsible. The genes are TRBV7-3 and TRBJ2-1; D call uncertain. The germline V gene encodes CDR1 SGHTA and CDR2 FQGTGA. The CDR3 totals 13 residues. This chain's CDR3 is CASSTGTYNEQFF. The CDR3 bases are TGTGCCAGTTCGACCGGAACCTACAATGAGCAGTTCTTT.

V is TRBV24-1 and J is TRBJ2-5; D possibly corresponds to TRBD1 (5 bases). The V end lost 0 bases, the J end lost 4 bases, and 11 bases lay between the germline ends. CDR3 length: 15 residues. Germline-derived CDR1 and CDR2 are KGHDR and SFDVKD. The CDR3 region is CATSDLSGSGETQYF. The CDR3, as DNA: TGTGCCACCAGTGATTTGTCAGGGTCGGGAGAGACCCAGTACTTC.

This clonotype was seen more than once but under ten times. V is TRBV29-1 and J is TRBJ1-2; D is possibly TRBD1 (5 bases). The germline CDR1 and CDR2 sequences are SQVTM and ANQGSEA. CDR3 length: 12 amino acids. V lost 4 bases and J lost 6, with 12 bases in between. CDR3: CSVAGQDNGYTF. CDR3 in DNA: TGCAGCGTTGCAGGGCAGGATAATGGCTACACCTTC.

CDR3 loop: CASSVTGTSGPQETQYF. The DNA for the CDR3 is TGTGCCAGCAGCGTAACCGGGACTAGCGGACCTCAAGAGACCCAGTACTTC. This chain joins TRBV5-5 and TRBJ2-5, with 11 bases aligning to TRBD2. Germline V gene sequence: CDR1 SGHKS, CDR2 YYEKEE (reference sequence). J was trimmed by 2 bases and V by 4 bases; bases with no gene match: 10. This CDR3 is 17 amino acids long.

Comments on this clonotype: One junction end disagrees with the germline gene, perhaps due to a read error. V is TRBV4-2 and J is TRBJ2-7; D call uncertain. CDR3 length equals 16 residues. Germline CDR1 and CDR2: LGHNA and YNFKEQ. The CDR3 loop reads CASGQVAAEISYEQYF. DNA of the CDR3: TGTGCCAGCGGCCAAGTGGCAGCCGAGATTTCCTACGAGCAGTACTTC.

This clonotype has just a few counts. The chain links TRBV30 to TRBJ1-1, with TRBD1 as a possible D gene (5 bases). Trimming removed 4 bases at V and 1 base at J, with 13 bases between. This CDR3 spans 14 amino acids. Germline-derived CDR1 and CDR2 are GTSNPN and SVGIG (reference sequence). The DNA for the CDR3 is TGTGCCTGGACCGTCGACACAGGGAACACTGAAGCTTTCTTT. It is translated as CAWTVDTGNTEAFF.

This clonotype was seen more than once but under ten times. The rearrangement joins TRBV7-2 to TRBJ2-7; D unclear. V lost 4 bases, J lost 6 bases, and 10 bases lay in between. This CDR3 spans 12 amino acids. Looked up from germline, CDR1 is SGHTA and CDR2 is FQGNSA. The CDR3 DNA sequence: TGTGCCAGCAGCTCCAACATCGGCGAGCAGTACTTC. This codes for CASSSNIGEQYF.

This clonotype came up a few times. The CDR3 DNA is TGTGCCAGCAGTTACTCGATCTCTAGCGGCACAGATACGCAGTATTTT. It yields the protein CASSYSISSGTDTQYF. The V gene is TRBV6-2 or TRBV6-3, the J gene TRBJ2-3; D is perhaps TRBD2 (6 bases). The germline gives CDR1 MNHEY, CDR2 SVGEGT. V lost 0 bases, J lost 1 base, and 11 bases lay in between. The CDR3 covers 16 residues.

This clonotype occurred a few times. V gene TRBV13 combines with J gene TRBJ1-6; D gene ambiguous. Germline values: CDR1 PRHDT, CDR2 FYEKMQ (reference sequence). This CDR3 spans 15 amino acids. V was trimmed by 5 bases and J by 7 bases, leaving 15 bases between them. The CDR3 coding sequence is TGTGCCAGCAGCCTCGGACGGGTCAGGAATTCACCCCTCCACTTT. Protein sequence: CASSLGRVRNSPLHF.

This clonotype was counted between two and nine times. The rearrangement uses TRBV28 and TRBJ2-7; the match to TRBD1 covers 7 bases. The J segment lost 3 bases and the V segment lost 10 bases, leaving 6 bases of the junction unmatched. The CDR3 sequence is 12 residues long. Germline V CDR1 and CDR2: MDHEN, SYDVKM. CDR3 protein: CATGQEHYEQYF. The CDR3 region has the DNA TGTGCCACCGGACAGGAGCACTACGAGCAGTACTTC.

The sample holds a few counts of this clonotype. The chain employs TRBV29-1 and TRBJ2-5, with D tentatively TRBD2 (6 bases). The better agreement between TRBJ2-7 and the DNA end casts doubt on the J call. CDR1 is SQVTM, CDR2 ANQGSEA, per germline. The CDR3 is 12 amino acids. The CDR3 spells CSVGTTTYEQYF. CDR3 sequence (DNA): TGCAGCGTTGGGACTACAACCTACGAGCAGTACTTC.

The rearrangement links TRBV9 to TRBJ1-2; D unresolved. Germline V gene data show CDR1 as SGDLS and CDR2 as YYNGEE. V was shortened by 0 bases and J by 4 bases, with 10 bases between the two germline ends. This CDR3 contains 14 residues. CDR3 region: CASSVERGGYGYTF. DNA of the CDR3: TGTGCCAGCAGCGTAGAGCGGGGTGGCTATGGCTACACCTTC.

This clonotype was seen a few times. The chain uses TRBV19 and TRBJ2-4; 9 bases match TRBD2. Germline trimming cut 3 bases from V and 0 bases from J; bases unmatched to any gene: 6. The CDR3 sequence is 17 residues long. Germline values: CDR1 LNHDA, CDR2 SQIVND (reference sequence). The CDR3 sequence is CASSMQRGAKAKNIQYF. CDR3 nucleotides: TGTGCCAGTAGTATGCAGCGGGGGGCTAAAGCCAAAAACATTCAGTACTTC.

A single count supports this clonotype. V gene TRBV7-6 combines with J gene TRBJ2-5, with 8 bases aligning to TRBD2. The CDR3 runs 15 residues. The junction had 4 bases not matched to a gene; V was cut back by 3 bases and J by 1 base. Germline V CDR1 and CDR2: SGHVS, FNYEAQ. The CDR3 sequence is CASSFSGSAQETQYF. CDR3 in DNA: TGTGCCAGCAGCTTCAGCGGGAGCGCCCAAGAGACCCAGTACTTC.